This TCR beta chain derives from a study of T cell responses to AZD1222 COVID-19 vaccine. Study-level information: Second doses that came at about 4 or about 12 weeks were put together.

Germline loops: CDR1 LNHDA, CDR2 SQIVND (reference sequence). V lost 0 bases and J 1 base, leaving 9 bases between the germline ends. The length of the CDR3 is 15 residues. As for this clone: No antigen is known for it.

General study results and limits: Donor demographics were predominantly white British with a female majority; clonal diversity may be underestimated. Spike-specific TCR repertoires showed rising breadth and depth after two AZD1222 doses. Seropositive status at baseline applied to only five or six AZD1222 recipients.

This table comes from immunoSEQ multiplex PCR, and its TCRdb copy is limited to in-frame clones, with some not included. This table has some 70,000 clones, roughly four fifths appearing once. The sequencing used peripheral blood, collected on day 0 of AZD1222 vaccination. The V gene is TRBV19, the J gene TRBJ1-2, with D unclear. The clonotype comes from an adult in good health. CDR3 sequence reads: CASSIDQRVNYGYTF. CDR3 coding DNA: TGTGCCAGTAGTATAGATCAACGAGTTAACTATGGCTACACCTTC.